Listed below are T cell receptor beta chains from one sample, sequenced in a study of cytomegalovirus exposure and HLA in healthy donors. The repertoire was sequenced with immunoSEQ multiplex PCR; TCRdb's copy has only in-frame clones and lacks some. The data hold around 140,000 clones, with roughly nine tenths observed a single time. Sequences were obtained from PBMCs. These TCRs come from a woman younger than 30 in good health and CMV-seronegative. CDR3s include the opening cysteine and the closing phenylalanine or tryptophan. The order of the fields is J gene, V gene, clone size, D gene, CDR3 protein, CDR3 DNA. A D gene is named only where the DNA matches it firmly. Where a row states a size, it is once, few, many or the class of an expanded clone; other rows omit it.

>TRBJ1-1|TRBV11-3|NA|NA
CASSLRSGIAEAFF
TGTGCCAGCAGCTTAAGATCGGGGATCGCTGAAGCTTTCTTT
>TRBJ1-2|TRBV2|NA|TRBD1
CASRGGTAYYGYTF
TGTGCCAGCAGAGGCGGGACAGCCTACTATGGCTACACCTTC
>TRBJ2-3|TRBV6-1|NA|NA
CASSEYGRNTDTQYF
TGTGCCAGCAGTGAATATGGGAGGAACACAGATACGCAGTATTTT
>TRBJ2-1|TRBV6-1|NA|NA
CASSESILGDSYNEQFF
TGTGCCAGCAGTGAATCGATTCTCGGGGATTCGTACAATGAGCAGTTCTTC
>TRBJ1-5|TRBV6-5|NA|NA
CASRKRRRDRHF
TGTGCCAGCAGAAAACGGCGGAGGGATAGGCATTTT
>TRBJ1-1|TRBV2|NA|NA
CASSEQGQRITEAFF
TGTGCCAGCAGTGAACAGGGACAACGAATCACTGAAGCTTTCTTT
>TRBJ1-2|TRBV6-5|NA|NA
CASSYRGGNYGYTF
TGTGCCAGCAGTTACCGGGGGGGTAACTATGGCTACACCTTC
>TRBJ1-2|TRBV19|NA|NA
CASKAAYGYTF
TGTGCCAGTAAAGCGGCTTATGGCTACACCTTC
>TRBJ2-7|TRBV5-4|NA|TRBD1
CASSLDRGHEQYF
TGTGCCAGCAGCTTGGACAGGGGCCACGAGCAGTACTTC
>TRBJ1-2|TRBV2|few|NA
CASRGGGYTF
TGTGCCAGCAGGGGAGGGGGCTACACCTTC